The 29 T cell receptor beta chains below come from one sample, sequenced in a study of T cell responses to AZD1222 COVID-19 vaccine. Sequenced by immunoSEQ multiplex PCR; TCRdb stores in-frame clones only, minus some. The sample contains some 130,000 clones, about 91% of which appear only once. Sequencing used peripheral blood, obtained on day 0 of AZD1222 vaccination. Receptors originate from an adult in good health.

The count of this clone is one. The chain links TRBV7-9 to TRBJ1-4, with D unresolved. CDR3 length: 12 amino acids. Trimming removed 3 bases at V and 13 bases at J, with 12 bases between. CDR1 is SEHNR, CDR2 FQNEAQ, per germline (reference sequence). The CDR3 nucleotides read TGTGCCAGCAGCTTGACAATTGAGGGACTGTTTTTT. It yields the protein CASSLTIEGLFF. Drawing the rest from reference TRBV7-9 and TRBJ1-4, the complete variable domain is DTGVSQNPRHKITKRGQNVTFRCDPISEHNRLYWYRQTLGQGPEFLTYFQNEAQLEKSRLLSDRFSAERPKGSFSTLEIQRTEQGDSAMYLCASSLTIEGLFFGSGTQLSVL.

The rearrangement links TRBV7-9 to TRBJ2-7; 11 bases line up with TRBD2. V lost 2 bases, J lost 6 bases, and 12 bases stayed unmatched. The CDR3 is made up of 17 amino acids. CDR1 SEHNR and CDR2 FQNEAQ come from the germline V gene (reference sequence). CDR3 in amino acids: CASSLKSVTSGTIEQYF. As DNA, the CDR3 is TGTGCCAGCAGCTTAAAATCGGTGACTAGCGGGACGATCGAGCAGTACTTC. The variable domain in full, with the rest retrieved from reference TRBV7-9 and TRBJ2-7, is DTGVSQNPRHKITKRGQNVTFRCDPISEHNRLYWYRQTLGQGPEFLTYFQNEAQLEKSRLLSDRFSAERPKGSFSTLEIQRTEQGDSAMYLCASSLKSVTSGTIEQYFGPGTRLTVT.

The sample holds one count of this clone. The CDR3 sequence: CASRPGPGLAYNEQFF. In DNA, the CDR3 is TGTGCCAGCAGACCAGGACCGGGACTAGCTTACAATGAGCAGTTCTTC. The chain employs TRBV27 and TRBJ2-1, with 9 bases lining up with TRBD2. J was trimmed by 4 bases and V by 6 bases; bases with no gene match: 10. The germline gives CDR1 MNHEY, CDR2 SMNVEV (reference sequence). The CDR3 extends over 16 amino acids.

The V gene is TRBV14, the J gene TRBJ1-1; D ambiguous. Germline lookup yields CDR1 SGHDN and CDR2 FVKESK. This CDR3 spans 15 amino acids. Trimming cost V 0 bases and J 4 bases, with 12 bases left between them. In nucleotides, the CDR3 is TGTGCCAGCAGCCAAGATAGTTGGGCTTCCACTGAAGCTTTCTTT. This sequence encodes CASSQDSWASTEAFF.

V usage is TRBV5-1 and J usage is TRBJ1-4; D uncertain. Germline assignment: CDR1 SGHRS and CDR2 YFSETQ. There are 16 residues in the CDR3. With 0 bases removed from V and 0 bases from J, the gap between germline ends came to 9 bases. The CDR3 bases are TGCGCCAGCAGCTTGGGATGGGATGCAACTAATGAAAAACTGTTTTTT. It specifies CASSLGWDATNEKLFF.

V is TRBV7-9 and J is TRBJ1-5; the D is unclear. This CDR3 contains 14 residues. Germline lookup yields CDR1 SEHNR and CDR2 FQNEAQ (reference sequence). Trimming removed 4 bases at V and 2 bases at J, with 9 bases between. In DNA, the CDR3 is TGTGCCAGCAGCTCTTCCCCTGGCAATCAGCCCCAGCATTTT. Translated: CASSSSPGNQPQHF.

CDR3 nucleotide sequence: TGTGCCAGCAGTTACTTTTTCAGCGCCTACGAGCAGTACTTC. It codes for CASSYFFSAYEQYF. V usage is TRBV6-5 and J usage is TRBJ2-7; D remains ambiguous. Trimming shortened V by 1 base and J by 2 bases, and 9 bases separated the two germline ends. This CDR3 contains 14 residues. Germline V gene data show CDR1 as MNHEY and CDR2 as SVGAGI.

The V and J genes are TRBV6-2 or TRBV6-3 and TRBJ1-4, with 7 bases identical to TRBD1. J lost 0 bases, V lost 6 bases, and 7 bases had no gene match. The CDR3 sequence is 16 residues long. Germline V CDR1 and CDR2: MNHEY, SVGEGT. The DNA of the CDR3 is TGTGCCAGCAGCCGGACAGGCACCTCAACTAATGAAAAACTGTTTTTT. Amino acids: CASSRTGTSTNEKLFF.

V gene TRBV27 combines with J gene TRBJ2-7, with a weak D call TRBD2 (5 bases). V was trimmed by 3 bases and J by 6 bases, leaving 21 bases between them. Germline-derived CDR1 and CDR2 are MNHEY and SMNVEV (reference sequence). The CDR3 sequence is 16 residues long. CDR3 nucleotides: TGTGCCAGCAGTTTCGGGATTACGTCCTTCGGGTTCGAGCAGTACTTC. Protein sequence: CASSFGITSFGFEQYF.

J is TRBJ2-7 and V is TRBV7-8; no firm D call. V dropped 0 bases and J dropped 2 bases, with 8 bases sitting between them. The CDR3 spans 14 residues. Germline V gene sequence: CDR1 SGHVS, CDR2 FQNEAQ. The CDR3 sequence: CASSLAPNPYEQYF. The CDR3 DNA follows: TGTGCCAGCAGCTTAGCGCCGAACCCCTACGAGCAGTACTTC.

The CDR3 nucleotides read TGTGCCAGCCTCCGGGACAGGGGCTCCTACAATGAGCAGTTCTTC. It is translated as CASLRDRGSYNEQFF. This chain links TRBV18 with TRBJ2-1; 10 positions agree with TRBD1. This CDR3 region has 15 residues. Germline V gene sequence: CDR1 KGHSH, CDR2 LQKENI. The V and J ends lost 8 bases and 0 bases, in that order; junction bases with no gene match: 4.

V is TRBV29-1 and J is TRBJ1-3; 12 nucleotides align to TRBD1. V shed 7 bases, J shed 5 bases, and the junction held 12 bases outside the gene matches. CDR3 length: 16 residues. Germline V gives CDR1 SQVTM, CDR2 ANQGSEA. CDR3 protein: CSARRGQGAARNTIYF. CDR3 nucleotides: TGCAGCGCACGAAGGGGACAGGGGGCCGCGAGAAACACCATATATTTT.

The V gene is TRBV5-8, the J gene TRBJ2-7; D gene unclear. V gave up 0 bases and J gave up 0 bases, with 7 bases separating them. The CDR3 covers 14 residues. CDR1 SGHTS and CDR2 YDEGEE come from the germline V gene. CDR3 loop: CASSLAQASYEQYF. CDR3 DNA: TGTGCCAGCAGCTTGGCCCAGGCCTCCTACGAGCAGTACTTC.

The chain joins TRBV6-2 or TRBV6-3 to TRBJ2-1; D is undetermined. V was clipped by 5 bases and J by 4 bases, with 9 bases between them. The CDR3 totals 13 residues. The germline V gene has CDR1 MNHEY and CDR2 SVGEGT. CDR3 in DNA: TGTGCCAGCAGTCGCAAAGATTACAATGAGCAGTTCTTC. As protein: CASSRKDYNEQFF.

In DNA form, the CDR3 reads TGCAGCGTTTGGGCCAATGAGCAGTTCTTC. This sequence encodes CSVWANEQFF. The rearrangement links TRBV29-1 to TRBJ2-1; unclear D gene. Germline CDR1 reads SQVTM; CDR2 reads ANQGSEA. The CDR3 is made up of 10 amino acids. Trimming shortened V by 5 bases and J by 6 bases, and 5 bases separated the two germline ends.

Here the CDR3 reads CASSARGAGNQPQHF. The DNA for the CDR3 is TGTGCCAGCAGTGCTAGGGGTGCGGGCAATCAGCCCCAGCATTTT. V and J are TRBV2 and TRBJ1-5; TRBD1 might be the D (5 bases). The CDR3 length is 15 residues. V lost 4 bases to trimming and J lost 2 bases, with 12 bases between them. Germline V gives CDR1 SNHLY, CDR2 FYNNEI.

This chain links TRBV29-1 with TRBJ2-1; 11 nucleotides line up with TRBD2. This CDR3 region has 12 residues. Per germline, CDR1 SQVTM and CDR2 ANQGSEA. Trimming cost V 7 bases and J 10 bases; bases outside gene matches: 6. This CDR3 is CSARLAGREQFF. Here the CDR3 DNA reads TGCAGCGCCAGACTAGCGGGAAGGGAGCAGTTCTTC.

The genes are TRBV3-1 (or the pseudogene TRBV3-2) and TRBJ2-4; D remains ambiguous. V was cut by 1 base and J by 7 bases, with 11 bases left in between. CDR1 is LGHDT, CDR2 YNNKEL, per germline (reference sequence). There are 14 residues in the CDR3. CDR3 loop: CASSQVGTTNIQYF. In DNA, the CDR3 is TGTGCCAGCAGCCAAGTTGGAACAACGAACATTCAGTACTTC.

The chain couples TRBV10-3 to TRBJ2-2; D is possibly TRBD2 (5 bases). Germline V gene lookup returns CDR1 ENHRY and CDR2 SYGVKD. V lost 2 bases, J lost 5 bases, and 15 bases lay in between. The CDR3 has 16 residues. DNA for the CDR3: TGTGCCATCAGTGAGAACCGTGCGACGGGGACCGGGGAGCTGTTTTTT. It specifies CAISENRATGTGELFF.

The gene calls are TRBV6-1 and TRBJ1-1; unclear D gene. There are 17 residues in the CDR3. V lost 4 bases to trimming and J lost 1 base, with 19 bases between them. Germline CDR1 reads MNHNS; CDR2 reads SASEGT. The CDR3 protein is CASSGSTTVLGNTEAFF. In nucleotides, the CDR3 is TGTGCCAGCAGTGGAAGCACCACGGTTTTAGGGAACACTGAAGCTTTCTTT.

The CDR3 nucleotides are TGTGCCAGCAGTCCGGAGGGGGCATATGGCTACACCTTC. It yields the protein CASSPEGAYGYTF. This chain connects TRBV27 to TRBJ1-2, with 7 nucleotides matching TRBD1. In germline, CDR1 is MNHEY, CDR2 SMNVEV (reference sequence). CDR3 size: 13 residues. With V trimmed by 5 bases and J by 5 bases, 5 bases remained unmatched.

The chain combines TRBV6-5 with TRBJ2-1, with 7 bases fitting TRBD2. Germline CDR1 MNHEY, CDR2 SVGAGI. The CDR3 totals 15 residues. V lost 5 bases and J lost 2; bases outside the gene matches: 6. In DNA form, the CDR3 reads TGTGCCAGCAGTCCCTTGAGCGGGGCCTACAATGAGCAGTTCTTC. This codes for CASSPLSGAYNEQFF.

This clone was observed once. The rearrangement uses TRBV20-1 and TRBJ2-5; D perhaps matches TRBD2 (5 bases). The CDR3 has 13 amino acids. Per the germline V gene, CDR1 is DFQATT and CDR2 is SNEGSKA (reference sequence). Trimming shortened V by 3 bases and J by 0 bases, and 8 bases separated the two germline ends. The CDR3 here is CSASLRDQETQYF. The CDR3 coding sequence is TGCAGTGCTAGTCTGCGGGACCAAGAGACCCAGTACTTC.

This clone was detected only once. The rearrangement links TRBV9 to TRBJ1-1; no reliable D call. Per germline, CDR1 SGDLS and CDR2 YYNGEE. Trimming stripped 3 bases from V and 1 base from J, with 7 bases between. The CDR3 is 13 amino acids. CDR3 sequence reads: CASSDSGNTEAFF. As DNA, the CDR3 is TGTGCCAGCAGCGACTCAGGGAACACTGAAGCTTTCTTT.

The chain uses TRBV25-1 and TRBJ1-4; D gene unclear. The germline gives CDR1 MGHDK, CDR2 SYGVNS. V was pared by 5 bases and J by 0 bases, with 13 bases between. This CDR3 has 16 residues. The CDR3 nucleotides are TGTGCCAGCAGTCAACAAACCGGTACAACTAATGAAAAACTGTTTTTT. Translating gives CASSQQTGTTNEKLFF.

The sample holds a few counts of this clone. V gene TRBV4-1 combines with J gene TRBJ2-7, with 11 bases lining up with TRBD2. CDR1 and CDR2 (germline): MGHRA, YSYEKL. This CDR3 contains 16 residues. V lost 2 bases to trimming and J lost 4 bases; unmatched junction nucleotides: 7. CDR3 sequence reads: CASSQRIAGGPYEQYF. DNA of the CDR3: TGCGCCAGCAGCCAACGGATAGCGGGAGGGCCTTACGAGCAGTACTTC.

This chain links TRBV7-9 with TRBJ2-2, with unresolved D. V shed 3 bases and J shed 4 bases, with 12 bases lying between them. The germline V gene encodes CDR1 SEHNR and CDR2 FQNEAQ (reference sequence). This CDR3 region has 15 residues. Here the CDR3 DNA reads TGTGCCAGCAGCTTTCAGCCCCCGAGCACCGGGGAGCTGTTTTTT. Translating gives CASSFQPPSTGELFF.

The rearrangement links TRBV3-1 (or the pseudogene TRBV3-2) to TRBJ2-7; D tentatively fits TRBD1 or TRBD2 (5 bases each). Trimming removed 0 bases at V and 5 bases at J, with 17 bases between. This CDR3 is built from 16 residues. Germline-derived CDR1 and CDR2 are LGHDT and YNNKEL (reference sequence). The CDR3 nucleotides read TGTGCCAGCAGCCAAGATTTTCTGGGGGTAACGGACGAGCAGTACTTC. Translating gives CASSQDFLGVTDEQYF.

The V call is TRBV4-3, the J call TRBJ1-2; D perhaps matches TRBD1 (6 bases). Germline CDR1 is LGHNA and CDR2 is YSLEER. V was clipped by 0 bases and J by 4 bases, with 15 bases between them. This CDR3 spans 16 amino acids. The CDR3 region has the DNA TGCGCCAGCAGCCAAGAGGGGGCAAGTCGGCCCTATGGCTACACCTTC. This gives the protein CASSQEGASRPYGYTF.